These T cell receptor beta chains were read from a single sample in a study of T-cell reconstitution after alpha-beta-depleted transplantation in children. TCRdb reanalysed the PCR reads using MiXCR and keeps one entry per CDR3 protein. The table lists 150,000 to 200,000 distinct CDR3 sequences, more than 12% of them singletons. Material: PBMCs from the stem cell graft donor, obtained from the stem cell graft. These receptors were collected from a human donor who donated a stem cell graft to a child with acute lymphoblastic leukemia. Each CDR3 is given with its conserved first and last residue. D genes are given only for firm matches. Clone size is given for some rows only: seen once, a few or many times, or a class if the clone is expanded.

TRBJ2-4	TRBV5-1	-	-	CASSLGLQLVAKNIQYF	TGCGCCAGCAGCTTGGGCCTGCAACTAGTAGCCAAAAACATTCAGTACTTC
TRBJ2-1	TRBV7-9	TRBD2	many	CASSLKNSGDEQFF	TGTGCCAGCAGCTTAAAAAACAGCGGGGATGAGCAGTTCTTC
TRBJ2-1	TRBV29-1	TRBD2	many	CSVESWGGRASALEQFF	TGCAGCGTCGAATCGTGGGGCGGGAGGGCCAGTGCGCTCGAGCAGTTCTTC
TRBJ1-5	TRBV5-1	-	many	CASSLEGHSNQPQHF	TGCGCCAGCAGCTTGGAAGGTCATAGCAATCAGCCCCAGCATTTT
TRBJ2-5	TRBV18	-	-	CASSPIPGTQYF	TGTGCCAGCTCACCGATCCCAGGGACCCAGTACTTC
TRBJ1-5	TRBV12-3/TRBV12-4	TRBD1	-	CASSWGDSRNQPQHF	TGTGCCAGCAGTTGGGGGGACAGCCGCAATCAGCCCCAGCATTTT
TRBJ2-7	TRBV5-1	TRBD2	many	CASRPFQGGYEQYF	TGCGCCAGCAGACCTTTCCAGGGAGGGTACGAGCAGTACTTC
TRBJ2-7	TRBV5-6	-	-	CASTTGPRYEQYF	TGTGCCAGCACGACGGGACCACGCTACGAGCAGTACTTC
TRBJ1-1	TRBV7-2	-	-	CASSLSVGNTEAFF	TGTGCCAGCAGCTTAAGTGTCGGAAACACTGAAGCTTTCTTT
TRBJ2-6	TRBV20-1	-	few	CSASVVSGANVLTF	TGCAGTGCTAGTGTGGTATCTGGGGCCAACGTCCTGACTTTC
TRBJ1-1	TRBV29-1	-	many	CSVEGGYGNTEAFF	TGCAGCGTGGAAGGGGGTTATGGGAACACTGAAGCTTTCTTT
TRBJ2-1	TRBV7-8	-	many	CASSLRPNTDEQFF	TGTGCCAGCAGCTTAAGACCAAACACCGATGAGCAGTTCTTC
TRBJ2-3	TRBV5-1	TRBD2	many	CASSPRTSGRGTDTQYF	TGCGCCAGCAGCCCACGGACTAGCGGGAGGGGCACAGATACGCAGTATTTT
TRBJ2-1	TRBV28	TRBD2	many	CASSLLSPGLAGNEQFF	TGTGCCAGCAGTTTACTATCCCCGGGACTAGCGGGTAATGAGCAGTTCTTC
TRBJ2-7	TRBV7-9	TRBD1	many	CASSSDRDRYEQYF	TGTGCCAGCAGCTCGGACAGGGACAGATACGAGCAGTACTTC
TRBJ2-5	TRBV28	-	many	CASTTDARETQYF	TGTGCCAGCACCACGGACGCCAGAGAGACCCAGTACTTC
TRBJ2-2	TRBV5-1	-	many	CASSHPTPPGELFF	TGCGCCAGCAGCCACCCTACACCTCCGGGGGAGCTGTTTTTT